Many counts were recorded for the clone carrying this TCR beta chain. The record originates from a study of neurological immune-mediated disorders. The ends lost 1 base at V and 4 bases at J; junction bases unmatched: 6. This CDR3 is built from 15 residues. Germline lookup yields CDR1 SGHRS and CDR2 YFSETQ. TCRdb used MiXCR to reprocess the 5' RACE reads, holding one entry per CDR3 protein. Among 55,000 to 60,000 distinct CDR3 sequences listed, around 3.6% were seen once. Source material: PBMCs. The sequence derives from a woman aged 30 to 39 with multiple sclerosis. The rearrangement links TRBV5-1 to TRBJ1-2, with 8 bases lining up with TRBD1. CDR3 nucleotides: TGCGCCAGCAGCTTGCCAGGACAGGGATTCTATGGCTACACCTTC. Its protein is CASSLPGQGFYGYTF.